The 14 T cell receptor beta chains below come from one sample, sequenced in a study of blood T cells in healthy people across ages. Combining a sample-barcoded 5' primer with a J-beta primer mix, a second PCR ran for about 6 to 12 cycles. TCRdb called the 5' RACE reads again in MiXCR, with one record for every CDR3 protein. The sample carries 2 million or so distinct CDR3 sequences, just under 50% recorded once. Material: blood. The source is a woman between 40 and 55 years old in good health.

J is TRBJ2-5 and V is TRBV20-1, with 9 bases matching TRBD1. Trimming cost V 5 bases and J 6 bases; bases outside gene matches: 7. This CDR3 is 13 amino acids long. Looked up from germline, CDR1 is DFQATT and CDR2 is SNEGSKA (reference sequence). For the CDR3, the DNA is TGCAGTGCTCTGACAGGGGGGGAGAAGACCCAGTACTTC. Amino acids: CSALTGGEKTQYF.

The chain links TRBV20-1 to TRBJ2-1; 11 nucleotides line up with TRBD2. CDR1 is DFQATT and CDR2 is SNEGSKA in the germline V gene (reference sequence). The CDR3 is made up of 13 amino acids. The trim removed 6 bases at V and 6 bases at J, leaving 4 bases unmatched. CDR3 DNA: TGCAGTGCGGTAGCGGGGGGGCTCAATGAGCAGTTCTTC. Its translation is CSAVAGGLNEQFF.

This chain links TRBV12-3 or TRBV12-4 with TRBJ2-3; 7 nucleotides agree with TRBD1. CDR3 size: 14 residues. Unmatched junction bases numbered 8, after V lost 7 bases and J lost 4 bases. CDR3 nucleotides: TGTGCCAGCAATGGGACAGTGATTGCAGATACGCAGTATTTT. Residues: CASNGTVIADTQYF.

The CDR3, as DNA: TGCGCCAGCAGCCTGGACGGACAACACAACACTGAAGCTTTCTTT. This codes for CASSLDGQHNTEAFF. The chain carries TRBV5-1 and TRBJ1-1, with D tentatively TRBD1 (5 bases). The V end was cut by 4 bases, the J end by 2 bases, with 15 bases between. The length of the CDR3 is 15 residues. From germline, CDR1 is SGHRS and CDR2 YFSETQ.

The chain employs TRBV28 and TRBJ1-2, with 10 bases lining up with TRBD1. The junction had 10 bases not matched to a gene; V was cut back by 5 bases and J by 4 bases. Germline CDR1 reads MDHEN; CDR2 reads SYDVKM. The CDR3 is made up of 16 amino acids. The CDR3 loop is CASSTPSGQGGYGYTF. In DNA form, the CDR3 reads TGTGCCAGCAGTACCCCCTCTGGACAGGGGGGCTATGGCTACACCTTC.

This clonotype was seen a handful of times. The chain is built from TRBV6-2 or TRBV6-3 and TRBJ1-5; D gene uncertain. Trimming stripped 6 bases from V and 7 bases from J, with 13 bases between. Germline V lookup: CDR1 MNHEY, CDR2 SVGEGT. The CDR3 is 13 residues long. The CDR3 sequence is CASSGEKGQPQHF. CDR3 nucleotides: TGTGCCAGCAGCGGGGAAAAGGGCCAGCCCCAGCATTTT.

DNA for the CDR3: TGTGCCAGCAGTGTATTCGGGGGGCCTTCACCCCTCCACTTT. Translated, it gives CASSVFGGPSPLHF. This chain links TRBV25-1 with TRBJ1-6; possibly TRBD1 for D (6 bases). The germline V and J ends were trimmed by 4 bases and 9 bases, with 13 bases remaining between them. The germline V gene encodes CDR1 MGHDK and CDR2 SYGVNS. The CDR3 length is 14 residues.

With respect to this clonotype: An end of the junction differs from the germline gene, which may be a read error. The CDR3 sequence is CASRFAGKETRYF. CDR3 sequence (DNA): TGTGCCAGTAGATTCGCAGGGAAAGAGACCCGGTACTTC. The genes are TRBV7-2 and TRBJ2-5; TRBD1 might be the D (5 bases). The CDR3 is 13 residues long. Germline loops: CDR1 SGHTA, CDR2 FQGNSA.

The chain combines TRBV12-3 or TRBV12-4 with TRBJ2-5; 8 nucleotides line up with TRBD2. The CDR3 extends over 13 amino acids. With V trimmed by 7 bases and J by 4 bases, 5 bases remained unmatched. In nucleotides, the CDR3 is TGTGCCAGCACCGGGGGGGCCGTAGAGACCCAGTACTTC. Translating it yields CASTGGAVETQYF.

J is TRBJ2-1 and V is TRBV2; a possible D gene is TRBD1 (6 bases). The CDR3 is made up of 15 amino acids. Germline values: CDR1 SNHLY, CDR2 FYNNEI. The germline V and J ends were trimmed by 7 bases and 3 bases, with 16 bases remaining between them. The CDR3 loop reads CASKEALGGYNEQFF. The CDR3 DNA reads TGTGCCAGCAAGGAGGCCCTAGGGGGCTACAATGAGCAGTTCTTC.

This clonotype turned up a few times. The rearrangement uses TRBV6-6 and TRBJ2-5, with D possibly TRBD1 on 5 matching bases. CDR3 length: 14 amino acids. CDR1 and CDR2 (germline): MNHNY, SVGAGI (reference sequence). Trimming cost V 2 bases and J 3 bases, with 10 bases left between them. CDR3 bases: TGTGCCAGCAGTTACGTCAGGGATAAAGAGACCCAGTACTTC. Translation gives CASSYVRDKETQYF.

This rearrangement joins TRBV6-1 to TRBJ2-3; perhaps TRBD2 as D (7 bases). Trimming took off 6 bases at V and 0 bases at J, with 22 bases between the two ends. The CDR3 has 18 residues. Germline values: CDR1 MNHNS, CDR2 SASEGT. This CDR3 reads CASSRPTLGRGSTDTQYF. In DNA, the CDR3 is TGTGCCAGCAGCCGACCAACACTGGGGAGGGGGAGCACAGATACGCAGTATTTT.

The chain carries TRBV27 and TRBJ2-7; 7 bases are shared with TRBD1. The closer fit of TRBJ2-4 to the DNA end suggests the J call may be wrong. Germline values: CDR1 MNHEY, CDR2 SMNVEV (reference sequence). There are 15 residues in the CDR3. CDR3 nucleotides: TGTGCCAGCAAGCTGACAGGGTTCGCCAAAAACATTCAGTACTTC. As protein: CASKLTGFAKNIQYF.

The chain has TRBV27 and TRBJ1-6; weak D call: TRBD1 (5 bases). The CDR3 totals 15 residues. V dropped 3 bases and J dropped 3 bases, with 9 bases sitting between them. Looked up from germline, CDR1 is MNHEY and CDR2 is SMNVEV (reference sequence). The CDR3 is CASSFGAGYNSPLHF. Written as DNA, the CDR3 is TGTGCCAGCAGTTTTGGGGCGGGCTATAATTCACCCCTCCACTTT.